This entry lists 16 T cell receptor beta chains sequenced from one sample in a study of CD8 T cells in Susac syndrome. Reverse transcription of roughly 0.5 to 1 ug RNA was performed with random hexamers. TCRdb re-called the immunoSEQ multiplex PCR reads through MiXCR, storing one row per CDR3 protein. In the table there are around 270,000 distinct CDR3 sequences, roughly 85% of which are singletons. Input material: CD8+ T cells from PBMCs. The receptors derive from a human donor with multiple sclerosis.

J is TRBJ1-5 and V is TRBV5-6; 10 positions agree with TRBD1. Unmatched junction bases numbered 5, after V lost 4 bases and J lost 7 bases. Germline V gives CDR1 SGHDT, CDR2 YYEEEE. CDR3 length equals 14 residues. The CDR3 nucleotides read TGTGCCAGCAGCCCCCGGGACAGGGGACAGCCCCAGCATTTT. Its translation: CASSPRDRGQPQHF. Based on the CDR3 plus reference TRBV5-6 and TRBJ1-5, the full variable domain is DAGVTQSPTHLIKTRGQQVTLRCSPKSGHDTVSWYQQALGQGPQFIFQYYEEEERQRGNFPDRFSGHQFPNYSSELNVNALLLGDSALYLCASSPRDRGQPQHFGDGTRLSIL.

The chain employs TRBV12-3 or TRBV12-4 and TRBJ2-1, with no clear D. Deletions cut 3 bases from V and 5 bases from J, with 8 bases between. This CDR3 is 13 amino acids long. The CDR3 reads CASSFVTNNEQFF. The CDR3 region has the DNA TGTGCCAGCAGTTTTGTCACCAACAATGAGCAGTTCTTC.

CDR3 in DNA: TGTGCCAGCAGTTTATCGAAAGGGCCCAAGAATGAAAAACTGTTTTTT. Amino acids: CASSLSKGPKNEKLFF. The rearrangement joins TRBV27 to TRBJ1-4; D is ambiguous. The ends were cut back, 0 bases at V and 5 bases at J, with 13 bases in the middle. The CDR3 is 16 amino acids. The V gene's germline CDR1 is MNHEY and CDR2 SMNVEV (reference sequence).

This clonotype was observed once. The V and J genes are TRBV6-2 or TRBV6-3 and TRBJ1-1, with D unclear. The CDR3 has 14 amino acids. Germline CDR1 reads MNHEY; CDR2 reads SVGEGT. V was pared by 8 bases and J by 4 bases, with 17 bases between. The CDR3, as DNA: TGTGCCAGCCTAAAACCACGGTTTTTCACTGAAGCTTTCTTT. Encoded protein: CASLKPRFFTEAFF.

This chain links TRBV4-1 with TRBJ1-2; TRBD1 agrees at 7 bases. CDR1 is MGHRA and CDR2 is YSYEKL in the germline V gene. The junction had 10 bases not matched to a gene; V was cut back by 4 bases and J by 5 bases. This CDR3 is 15 amino acids long. The chain's CDR3 is CASSLSSGGGYGYTF. Here the CDR3 DNA reads TGCGCCAGCAGCCTCTCGTCAGGGGGTGGGTATGGCTACACCTTC.

This clonotype was seen a single time. This rearrangement joins TRBV6-1 to TRBJ2-7; the D is unclear. Trimming cost V 1 base and J 1 base, with 14 bases left between them. The CDR3 extends over 16 amino acids. Per germline, CDR1 MNHNS and CDR2 SASEGT. CDR3 in amino acids: CASSEGLVKISYEQYF. The CDR3 DNA reads TGTGCCAGCAGTGAAGGTCTCGTTAAGATTTCCTACGAGCAGTACTTC.

The chain's CDR3 is CASSYEGSSYEQYF. The CDR3 nucleotides read TGTGCCAGCAGTTACGAGGGGTCTAGCTACGAGCAGTACTTC. The gene calls are TRBV6-2 or TRBV6-3 and TRBJ2-7; D possibly uses TRBD1 or TRBD2 (5 bases each). In germline, CDR1 is MNHEY, CDR2 SVGEGT. V gave up 2 bases and J gave up 3 bases, with 11 bases separating them. The CDR3 loop spans 14 amino acids.

The chain carries TRBV7-6 and TRBJ2-3, with D possibly matching TRBD2 (5 bases). V was cut by 0 bases and J by 4 bases, with 8 bases left in between. The CDR3 runs 14 residues. The germline gives CDR1 SGHVS, CDR2 FNYEAQ. CDR3 DNA: TGTGCCAGCAGCTTAGCGGTGCGGGCAGATACGCAGTATTTT. Translated: CASSLAVRADTQYF.

The rearrangement uses TRBV27 and TRBJ1-2; TRBD1 matches 12 bases. Germline loops: CDR1 MNHEY, CDR2 SMNVEV (reference sequence). CDR3 size: 14 residues. J was trimmed by 9 bases and V by 2 bases; bases with no gene match: 4. This chain's CDR3 is CASSLGTGGRSYTF. As DNA, the CDR3 is TGTGCCAGCAGTTTAGGGACAGGGGGCAGGAGCTACACCTTC.

The rearrangement uses TRBV4-3 and TRBJ2-1, with 11 bases identical to TRBD2. The junction had 3 bases not matched to a gene; V was cut back by 1 base and J by 7 bases. Germline V gene sequence: CDR1 LGHNA, CDR2 YSLEER. CDR3 length equals 15 residues. The CDR3 loop is CASSQGTSGFNEQFF. CDR3 DNA sequence: TGCGCCAGCAGCCAAGGGACTAGCGGGTTTAATGAGCAGTTCTTC.

The chain couples TRBV12-3 or TRBV12-4 to TRBJ1-5; the match to TRBD1 covers 8 bases. V was clipped by 5 bases and J by 7 bases; unmatched bases: 7. This CDR3 is built from 14 residues. The CDR3 loop is CASSGTGRGQPQHF. In nucleotides, the CDR3 is TGTGCCAGCAGTGGGACAGGAAGAGGGCAGCCCCAGCATTTT.

This clonotype was seen a few times. The chain couples TRBV28 to TRBJ2-7; D is undetermined. Trimming removed 3 bases from V and 6 bases from J, with 15 bases in between. This CDR3 contains 14 residues. Germline CDR1 and CDR2: MDHEN and SYDVKM. CDR3 DNA: TGTGCCAGCAGTTTCGTCGGACCTTCAACCGAGCAGTACTTC. Encoded protein: CASSFVGPSTEQYF.

V is TRBV13 and J is TRBJ2-6; weak D call: TRBD2 (5 bases). Germline CDR1 and CDR2: PRHDT and FYEKMQ (reference sequence). V was clipped by 4 bases and J by 0 bases, with 13 bases between them. The CDR3 totals 17 residues. The CDR3 DNA is TGTGCCAGCAGCTCCCGGGATTTAGCCTCTGGGGCCAACGTCCTGACTTTC. Protein: CASSSRDLASGANVLTF.

The genes are TRBV27 and TRBJ2-3; tentatively, D is TRBD2 (5 bases). The CDR3 contains 15 residues. Trimming took 6 bases from V and 2 from J, leaving 15 bases between them. Germline lookup yields CDR1 MNHEY and CDR2 SMNVEV (reference sequence). Here the CDR3 DNA reads TGTGCCAGCAGGGCCAAGGTAGCGAACACAGATACGCAGTATTTT. Amino acid sequence: CASRAKVANTDTQYF.

V is TRBV4-3 and J is TRBJ1-2, with D possibly being TRBD1 (5 bases). Germline lookup yields CDR1 LGHNA and CDR2 YSLEER. The CDR3 runs 13 residues. Trimming shortened V by 4 bases and J by 5 bases, and 11 bases separated the two germline ends. DNA of the CDR3: TGCGCCAGCAGCCCTGGGGCAGTATATGGCTACACCTTC. Translating gives CASSPGAVYGYTF.

The CDR3, as DNA: TGTGCCAGCAGTCAACCCCTGACAGGGGGGAATGAAAAACTGTTTTTT. Translated, it gives CASSQPLTGGNEKLFF. The V gene is TRBV28, the J gene TRBJ1-4; TRBD1 matches 9 bases. Germline V CDR1 and CDR2: MDHEN, SYDVKM. Unmatched junction bases numbered 9, after V lost 5 bases and J lost 5 bases. There are 16 residues in the CDR3. Full variable domain (remainder filled in from reference TRBV28 and TRBJ1-4): DVKVTQSSRYLVKRTGEKVFLECVQDMDHENMFWYRQDPGLGLRLIYFSYDVKMKEKGDIPEGYSVSREKKERFSLILESASTNQTSMYLCASSQPLTGGNEKLFFGSGTQLSVL.